This T cell receptor beta chain was observed in a study of post-analysis software for immune sequencing data. On the study more broadly: In terms of disease course, relapsing-remitting, secondary progressive and progressive-relapsing multiple sclerosis were included. General study results and limits: Significantly decreased normalized Chao1 diversity was recorded for multiple sclerosis patients relative to controls. The study found TRBV5-6, TRBV5-1 and TRBV20-1 among 5 or 6 TRBV segments more frequent in patients than controls.

In this sample, this clonotype turned up a few times. The target antigen is unknown. The TCR beta cDNA libraries carried unique molecular identifiers. TCRdb redid the calling of the PCR reads with MiXCR, one entry per CDR3 protein. The table has 350,000 to 450,000 distinct CDR3 sequences, approximately 37% seen once. V dropped 5 bases and J dropped 5; count of bases not matched to a gene: 7. The germline gives CDR1 SQVTM, CDR2 ANQGSEA. This CDR3 contains 13 residues. The clonotype comes from a girl aged 2 to 10 with multiple sclerosis. The sequenced material came from blood. J is TRBJ2-5 and V is TRBV29-1; 8 bases line up with TRBD1. The CDR3: CSVTSGGSETQYF. In DNA, the CDR3 is TGCAGCGTTACGTCAGGGGGCTCGGAGACCCAGTACTTC.